This T cell receptor beta chain was sequenced during a study of blood T cell repertoires in COVID-19. The CDR3 spans 14 residues. Germline-derived CDR1 and CDR2 are MNHEY and SVGAGI. V lost 6 bases, J lost 6 bases, and 15 bases lay in between. Original handling: Counts of nucleated cells, estimated from reference gene primer amplification, were obtained. Assay: immunoSEQ multiplex PCR; the TCRdb copy retains only in-frame clones and omits some. V and J calls and clone size are as listed in that table; D and trimming were resolved from the DNA. The sample consists of 90,000 to 100,000 clones, 82% of them appearing once.

The chain recombines TRBV6-5 with TRBJ1-5, with D uncertain. The TCR comes from a man between 65 and 85 years old with active or convalescent COVID-19. Sample: peripheral blood. The CDR3 DNA is TGTGCCAGCAGCGAGGCGTTCTTGGGTCAGCCCCAGCATTTT. This encodes CASSEAFLGQPQHF.